Below are 25 T cell receptor beta chains sequenced from a single sample in a study of long-term antiretroviral therapy in people with HIV. Investigators performed immunoSEQ version v3.0 at survey level. Clones were sequenced by immunoSEQ multiplex PCR, and TCRdb holds only the in-frame ones, with some missing. The sample lists fewer than 25,000 clones, roughly 86% occurring once. Sequencing used unsorted PBMCs, obtained 2.6 years after starting antiretroviral therapy. All receptors derive from a woman in her forties or fifties with HIV.

This chain joins TRBV4-1 and TRBJ1-2, with D maybe TRBD1 (5 bases). CDR1 and CDR2 from the germline V gene are MGHRA and YSYEKL. V was pared by 4 bases and J by 7 bases, with 25 bases between. The CDR3 runs 17 residues. CDR3 region: CASSLGPGGLGTGGYTF. DNA of the CDR3: TGCGCCAGCAGCCTCGGGCCGGGGGGATTGGGAACTGGTGGCTACACCTTC.

This clone was seen only once. The rearrangement links TRBV6-5 to TRBJ2-3, with TRBD1 matching over 7 bases. Per germline, CDR1 MNHEY and CDR2 SVGAGI. V was clipped by 3 bases and J by 4 bases; unmatched bases: 7. This CDR3 comprises 15 residues. The CDR3 coding sequence is TGTGCCAGCAGTTATTCCGGGACAGACGCAGATACGCAGTATTTT. Protein sequence: CASSYSGTDADTQYF.

The chain joins TRBV13 to TRBJ2-6, with 8 positions matching TRBD1. Germline loops: CDR1 PRHDT, CDR2 FYEKMQ (reference sequence). The CDR3 spans 17 residues. V lost 0 bases and J lost 2; bases outside the gene matches: 3. The CDR3 here is CASSLGDRAPGANVLTF. CDR3 nucleotide sequence: TGTGCCAGCAGCTTAGGGGACAGGGCTCCTGGGGCCAACGTCCTGACTTTC.

The CDR3, as DNA: TGCGCCAGCAGCTTGGGAGGATCGGACACCATATATTTT. This codes for CASSLGGSDTIYF. This chain connects TRBV5-1 to TRBJ1-3; no reliable D call. CDR1 is SGHRS and CDR2 is YFSETQ in the germline V gene. There are 13 residues in the CDR3. The V end was cut by 0 bases, the J end by 8 bases, with 9 bases between.

This chain uses TRBV6-6 with TRBJ1-2; D unclear. Germline V gene data show CDR1 as MNHNY and CDR2 as SVGAGI (reference sequence). The CDR3 contains 11 residues. V lost 0 bases, J lost 8 bases, and 4 bases lay in between. The CDR3 protein is CASSYSSGYTF. The CDR3 DNA is TGTGCCAGCAGTTACTCGAGCGGCTACACCTTC.

The chain combines TRBV7-6 with TRBJ2-2, with no clear D. Germline V gene data show CDR1 as SGHVS and CDR2 as FNYEAQ. With 0 bases removed from V and 5 bases from J, the gap between germline ends came to 4 bases. The CDR3 length is 13 residues. The CDR3 reads CASSLAWTGELFF. The CDR3 DNA follows: TGTGCCAGCAGCTTAGCGTGGACCGGGGAGCTGTTTTTT.

The chain joins TRBV28 to TRBJ1-1, with 8 bases matching TRBD1. Germline values: CDR1 MDHEN, CDR2 SYDVKM. CDR3 length: 14 amino acids. V gave up 6 bases and J gave up 3 bases; unmatched junction bases: 6. As DNA, the CDR3 is TGTGCCAGCAGCCCCGGACAGGGATACACTGAAGCTTTCTTT. Translated, it gives CASSPGQGYTEAFF.

This chain joins TRBV11-2 and TRBJ2-1; D perhaps matches TRBD2 (5 bases). The V gene lost 4 bases and the J gene lost 2 bases, with 6 bases spanning the gap. The CDR3 has 13 amino acids. Germline V gives CDR1 SGHAT, CDR2 FQNNGV. The CDR3, as DNA: TGTGCCAGCAGCTACGGGACCTACAATGAGCAGTTCTTC. Encoded protein: CASSYGTYNEQFF.

The chain uses TRBV18 and TRBJ2-3; unclear D gene. This CDR3 has 16 residues. The germline V gene has CDR1 KGHSH and CDR2 LQKENI. V was cut by 0 bases and J by 3 bases, with 13 bases left in between. In DNA, the CDR3 is TGTGCCAGCTCACCACCGGGAATGCGGCGGACAGATACGCAGTATTTT. It translates to CASSPPGMRRTDTQYF.

V gene TRBV19 combines with J gene TRBJ2-1; D is unclear. The CDR3 consists of 14 residues. Germline V CDR1 and CDR2: LNHDA, SQIVND (reference sequence). Trimming took off 3 bases at V and 4 bases at J, with 10 bases between the two ends. This CDR3 reads CASSMGPSYNEQFF. The CDR3, as DNA: TGTGCCAGTAGTATGGGCCCCTCGTACAATGAGCAGTTCTTC.

J is TRBJ2-1 and V is TRBV5-6; D unclear. The germline V gene has CDR1 SGHDT and CDR2 YYEEEE. The CDR3 runs to 12 residues. Trimming took off 0 bases at V and 7 bases at J, with 5 bases between the two ends. Here the CDR3 reads CASSLGSNEQFF. CDR3 in DNA: TGTGCCAGCAGCTTGGGGTCAAATGAGCAGTTCTTC.

The J gene is TRBJ2-7, the V gene TRBV19; D not resolved. Germline V gene lookup returns CDR1 LNHDA and CDR2 SQIVND (reference sequence). The V end was cut by 3 bases, the J end by 2 bases, with 8 bases between. The CDR3 is 13 amino acids. CDR3 amino acids: CASSMTTAYEQYF. The CDR3 DNA follows: TGTGCCAGTAGTATGACCACAGCCTACGAGCAGTACTTC.

This clone has a handful of counts. The chain is built from TRBV27 and TRBJ1-5; no definite D call. The CDR3 is 15 amino acids. CDR1 and CDR2 from the germline V gene are MNHEY and SMNVEV (reference sequence). V was trimmed by 6 bases and J by 9 bases, leaving 21 bases between them. The CDR3 DNA reads TGTGCCAGCAGCCTTAGCTGGTCGACCCCAGGGCCCCAGCATTTT. As protein: CASSLSWSTPGPQHF.

This chain links TRBV5-6 with TRBJ2-1; TRBD2 agrees at 14 bases. Germline V gives CDR1 SGHDT, CDR2 YYEEEE. V trimming: 4 bases; J trimming: 9 bases; junction bases outside the gene matches: 6. This CDR3 contains 15 residues. As DNA, the CDR3 is TGTGCCAGCAGCCGGGGACTAGCGGGAGTAGGTGAGCAGTTCTTC. This codes for CASSRGLAGVGEQFF.

The rearrangement uses TRBV2 and TRBJ1-1, with D perhaps matching TRBD1 (6 bases). This CDR3 is 13 amino acids long. Germline lookup yields CDR1 SNHLY and CDR2 FYNNEI. V was trimmed by 4 bases and J by 8 bases, leaving 14 bases between them. CDR3 amino acids: CASSAGGHREAFF. The CDR3 DNA sequence: TGTGCCAGCAGTGCGGGGGGGCATAGAGAAGCTTTCTTT.

The rearrangement uses TRBV7-8 and TRBJ2-1; D gene unclear. Trimming pared 6 bases from V and 2 bases from J, leaving 2 bases between. Per germline, CDR1 SGHVS and CDR2 FQNEAQ. CDR3 length: 11 residues. CDR3 coding DNA: TGTGCCAGCAGTGCCTACAATGAGCAGTTCTTC. Protein sequence: CASSAYNEQFF.

This chain connects TRBV7-2 to TRBJ2-5; D gene unclear. Trimming cost V 2 bases and J 5 bases, with 12 bases left between them. This CDR3 is built from 14 residues. CDR1 and CDR2 from the germline V gene are SGHTA and FQGNSA. CDR3 residues: CASSLIWSGETQYF. As DNA, the CDR3 is TGTGCCAGCAGCTTAATATGGTCTGGCGAGACCCAGTACTTC.

This chain links TRBV29-1 with TRBJ2-3; TRBD1 is a possible D gene (5 bases). CDR3 size: 12 residues. Trimming left V 4 bases short and J 2 bases short, with 7 bases between. CDR1 is SQVTM and CDR2 is ANQGSEA in the germline V gene. The CDR3 protein is CSVGGNTDTQYF. For the CDR3, the DNA is TGCAGCGTTGGGGGCAACACAGATACGCAGTATTTT.

The V gene is TRBV30, the J gene TRBJ2-3, with TRBD2 as a possible D gene (6 bases). Trimming cost V 3 bases and J 9 bases, with 22 bases left between them. CDR3 size: 15 residues. CDR1 is GTSNPN and CDR2 is SVGIG in the germline V gene (reference sequence). CDR3 in DNA: TGTGCCTGGAGCGGTGGGGGACTCCAGTTCGGGACGCAGTATTTT. Its protein product is CAWSGGGLQFGTQYF.

This clone was seen a handful of times. The chain carries TRBV18 and TRBJ2-7; D is ambiguous. Germline V gene data show CDR1 as KGHSH and CDR2 as LQKENI. Trimming removed 2 bases from V and 4 bases from J, with 12 bases in between. The CDR3 covers 14 residues. CDR3 loop: CASSPAGSRYEQYF. The CDR3 DNA sequence: TGTGCCAGCTCACCAGCAGGTTCACGGTACGAGCAGTACTTC. The full variable domain, with the rest looked up from reference TRBV18 and TRBJ2-7, is NAGVMQNPRHLVRRRGQEARLRCSPMKGHSHVYWYRQLPEEGLKFMVYLQKENIIDESGMPKERFSAEFPKEGPSILRIQQVVRGDSAAYFCASSPAGSRYEQYFGPGTRLTVT.

This chain links TRBV7-9 with TRBJ2-1; tentative D call: TRBD2 (5 bases). The germline V gene has CDR1 SEHNR and CDR2 FQNEAQ (reference sequence). This CDR3 is 14 amino acids long. V dropped 8 bases and J dropped 0 bases, with 11 bases sitting between them. The CDR3 region is CASQVGSSYNEQFF. In nucleotides, the CDR3 is TGTGCCAGCCAGGTAGGGAGCTCCTACAATGAGCAGTTCTTC.

V is TRBV27 and J is TRBJ1-4, with D unclear. CDR3 size: 16 residues. Deletions cut 5 bases from V and 7 bases from J, with 20 bases between. The germline V gene has CDR1 MNHEY and CDR2 SMNVEV (reference sequence). The CDR3 DNA sequence: TGTGCCAGCAGTCCCCCCCGCGGAACACTAGGTGAAAAACTGTTTTTT. Translation: CASSPPRGTLGEKLFF.

This rearrangement joins TRBV19 to TRBJ1-1; D uncertain. Per the germline V gene, CDR1 is LNHDA and CDR2 is SQIVND (reference sequence). The CDR3 sequence is 13 residues long. V was clipped by 6 bases and J by 0 bases, with 8 bases between them. This CDR3 reads CASSGRLNTEAFF. The CDR3 DNA reads as TGTGCCAGTAGCGGACGGCTGAACACTGAAGCTTTCTTT.

This sequence joins TRBV28 and TRBJ2-1; D is unclear. The CDR3 consists of 12 residues. The germline V gene encodes CDR1 MDHEN and CDR2 SYDVKM. Trimming removed 2 bases from V and 6 bases from J, with 5 bases in between. The CDR3 region has the DNA TGTGCCAGCAGTTTAATCTCCAATGAGCAGTTCTTC. Amino acids: CASSLISNEQFF.

The chain carries TRBV5-5 and TRBJ2-7, with D maybe TRBD1 (6 bases). V lost 2 bases to trimming and J lost 1 base, with 10 bases between them. There are 14 residues in the CDR3. Per the germline V gene, CDR1 is SGHKS and CDR2 is YYEKEE (reference sequence). The CDR3 DNA reads as TGTGCCAGCAGCTTCCGGCAGGGGTCCTACGAGCAGTACTTC. This sequence encodes CASSFRQGSYEQYF. The whole variable domain, remainder taken from reference TRBV5-5 and TRBJ2-7, is DAGVTQSPTHLIKTRGQQVTLRCSPISGHKSVSWYQQVLGQGPQFIFQYYEKEERGRGNFPDRFSARQFPNYSSELNVNALLLGDSALYLCASSFRQGSYEQYFGPGTRLTVT.